The 31 T cell receptor beta chains presented below share a single source sample, sequenced in a study of T cells in Graves' hyperthyroidism and ophthalmopathy (dated by TCRdb to the late 2010s). The library was made by multiplex PCR. Instrument on record: Illumina HiSeq 2000. The TCR beta CDR3 regions were amplified from RNA transcripts. The TCR CDR3 was subjected to a first round of RT-PCR using the HTBI primer set and the Qiagen OneStep RT-PCR kit. The public reads were reprocessed in TCRdb via fastp at Q25 and MiXCR, keeping in-frame beta chains. One record per CDR3 amino acid sequence lists the most common genes and DNA. This sample is represented by around 600,000 distinct CDR3 sequences; just under 45% of them were singletons. The ten most abundant clones make up about 7% of the sample. The sample taken for sequencing was peripheral blood or thyroid tissue (not recorded which). The receptors were sampled from an adult man with Graves' disease, either hyperthyroidism or ophthalmopathy (not recorded which).

This clonotype was picked up a small number of times. The V and J genes are TRBV12-3 or TRBV12-4 and TRBJ1-2; possibly TRBD1 for D (6 bases). The CDR3 consists of 14 residues. The ends were cut back, 4 bases at V and 8 bases at J, with 17 bases in the middle. The CDR3 region has the DNA TGTGCCAGCAGTTCACAGGGAGGGGCGGGCGGCTACACCTTC. Translated, it gives CASSSQGGAGGYTF.

The rearrangement links TRBV5-5 to TRBJ2-2; tentatively, D is TRBD2 (5 bases). Per germline, CDR1 SGHKS and CDR2 YYEKEE (reference sequence). V was clipped by 4 bases and J by 6 bases, with 13 bases between them. The CDR3 covers 14 residues. As DNA, the CDR3 is TGTGCCAGCAGCGCGGAGGTTATGGCCGGGGAGCTGTTTTTT. Translation: CASSAEVMAGELFF.

The chain recombines TRBV12-3 or TRBV12-4 with TRBJ1-2; D possibly corresponds to TRBD1 (5 bases). This CDR3 has 15 residues. Deletions cut 4 bases from V and 2 bases from J, with 14 bases between. CDR3 nucleotides: TGTGCCAGCAGTTCTCGAACGAAGGGGAACTATGGCTACACCTTC. Translating it yields CASSSRTKGNYGYTF.

Comments on this clonotype: A much larger clone lies one base from this, so it may be a read error. This chain joins TRBV25-1 and TRBJ1-2; possibly TRBD1 for D (5 bases). Germline V CDR1 and CDR2: MGHDK, SYGVNS. The ends were cut back, 8 bases at V and 7 bases at J, with 14 bases in the middle. The CDR3 length is 12 residues. The CDR3 sequence: CASLTGAGGYTF. CDR3 bases: TGTGCCAGCCTTACCGGGGCGGGTGGCTACACCTTC.

This clonotype appeared many times. V gene TRBV7-9 combines with J gene TRBJ2-7, with D possibly being TRBD1 (6 bases). Between the trimmed V and J ends, which lost 4 bases and 3 bases, there was a span of 13 bases. Germline CDR1 and CDR2: SEHNR and FQNEAQ (reference sequence). This CDR3 has 14 amino acids. The CDR3 protein is CASSSWGPSYEQYF. Here the CDR3 DNA reads TGTGCCAGCAGCTCTTGGGGGCCCAGCTACGAGCAGTACTTC.

Here the CDR3 reads CASSPPGPGNTIYF. Written as DNA, the CDR3 is TGTGCCAGCAGCCCGCCGGGACCTGGAAACACCATATATTTT. This chain links TRBV7-9 with TRBJ1-3; TRBD1 might be the D (5 bases). Looked up from germline, CDR1 is SEHNR and CDR2 is FQNEAQ (reference sequence). Trimming stripped 5 bases from V and 2 bases from J, with 10 bases between. The CDR3 covers 14 residues.

In its sample, this clonotype was seen many times. The chain links TRBV11-2 to TRBJ1-1; the D is unclear. Germline lookup yields CDR1 SGHAT and CDR2 FQNNGV. The CDR3 is 13 residues long. V was clipped by 0 bases and J by 7 bases, with 9 bases between them. The CDR3 DNA is TGTGCCAGCAGCTTAGAACGGTCTCTTGAAGCTTTCTTT. Residues: CASSLERSLEAFF.

This clonotype was recorded once. A clone one base away is much larger, so this may be a read error. V is TRBV20-1 and J is TRBJ1-1, with D tentatively TRBD1 (6 bases). Germline CDR1 is DFQATT and CDR2 is SNEGSKA (reference sequence). This CDR3 comprises 15 residues. The DNA for the CDR3 is TGCAATGCTAGAGATCCCAGCAGGGGGAACACTGAAGCTTTCTTT. The encoded protein is CNARDPSRGNTEAFF.

This clonotype was observed at least ten times. The V and J genes are TRBV7-9 and TRBJ2-7; D could derive from TRBD1 or TRBD2 (5 bases each). V lost 8 bases and J lost 0, with 8 bases in between. The CDR3 length is 12 residues. Germline lookup yields CDR1 SEHNR and CDR2 FQNEAQ (reference sequence). CDR3 nucleotide sequence: TGTGCCAGCGGGGGTGTCTCCTACGAGCAGTACTTC. As protein: CASGGVSYEQYF.

The sample holds one count of this clonotype. The chain links TRBV29-1 to TRBJ1-2; tentative D call: TRBD1 (5 bases). V was shortened by 8 bases and J by 8 bases, with 15 bases between the two germline ends. The CDR3 is 11 residues long. Looked up from germline, CDR1 is SQVTM and CDR2 is ANQGSEA. The CDR3 spells CSLHGGGGYTF. Written as DNA, the CDR3 is TGCAGCTTGCACGGTGGGGGAGGCTACACCTTC.

At least ten counts were recorded for this clonotype. The chain combines TRBV29-1 with TRBJ1-1; D unclear. Germline V lookup: CDR1 SQVTM, CDR2 ANQGSEA. V was clipped by 4 bases and J by 0 bases, with 9 bases between them. CDR3 length: 13 residues. The CDR3 DNA reads as TGCAGCGTTGTGGACGGATTGAACACTGAAGCTTTCTTT. Translated, it gives CSVVDGLNTEAFF. The full variable domain, in which reference TRBV29-1 and TRBJ1-1 provide the parts outside the CDR3, is SAVISQKPSRDICQRGTSLTIQCQVDSQVTMMFWYRQQPGQSLTLIATANQGSEATYESGFVIDKFPISRPNLTFSTLTVSNMSPEDSSIYLCSVVDGLNTEAFFGQGTRLTVV.

This clonotype showed up just a few times. This may be a read error: a much more frequent sequence differs by one nucleotide. The chain recombines TRBV7-2 with TRBJ2-7; D is tentatively TRBD1 or TRBD2 (6 bases each). CDR1 is SGHTA, CDR2 FQGNSA, per germline. V dropped 2 bases and J dropped 5 bases, with 7 bases sitting between them. This CDR3 has 12 amino acids. For the CDR3, the DNA is TGTGCCAGCAGCTTACGGGGGCACGAGCAGTACTTC. Translating gives CASSLRGHEQYF.

This rearrangement joins TRBV24-1 to TRBJ1-2, with D tentatively TRBD1 (5 bases). CDR1 KGHDR and CDR2 SFDVKD come from the germline V gene. CDR3 length: 12 amino acids. V lost 6 bases and J lost 8, with 12 bases in between. Here the CDR3 reads CATSPQGLGYTF. In DNA form, the CDR3 reads TGTGCCACCAGTCCCCAGGGACTCGGCTACACCTTC.

About this clonotype itself: Just one base apart from a much larger clone, this may be a read error. J is TRBJ1-6 and V is TRBV7-9, with D tentatively TRBD1 (5 bases). This CDR3 has 12 amino acids. The germline V gene has CDR1 SEHNR and CDR2 FQNEAQ (reference sequence). Between the trimmed V and J ends, which lost 2 bases and 13 bases, there was a span of 9 bases. The chain's CDR3 is CASSLIGTPLHF. The DNA of the CDR3 is TGTGCCAGCAGCTTAATCGGGACCCCCCTCCACTTT.

V gene TRBV7-9 combines with J gene TRBJ2-7; D is possibly TRBD2 (5 bases). V was cut by 3 bases and J by 5 bases, with 11 bases left in between. The CDR3 runs 13 residues. Looked up from germline, CDR1 is SEHNR and CDR2 is FQNEAQ (reference sequence). The CDR3 coding sequence is TGTGCCAGCAGCTTCCGTCCGGGGAACGAGCAGTACTTC. Translating gives CASSFRPGNEQYF.

The DNA for the CDR3 is TGTGCCAGCAGGGACAACGAGCAGTACTTC. It is translated as CASRDNEQYF. The chain links TRBV6-6 to TRBJ2-7, with TRBD1 as a possible D gene (5 bases). Germline loops: CDR1 MNHNY, CDR2 SVGAGI (reference sequence). The CDR3 is made up of 10 amino acids. V dropped 6 bases and J dropped 5 bases, with 5 bases sitting between them.

The sample holds a few counts of this clonotype. The rearrangement uses TRBV7-9 and TRBJ2-7, with TRBD2 as a possible D gene (5 bases). V lost 5 bases, J lost 6 bases, and 8 bases lay in between. This CDR3 is built from 11 residues. From germline, CDR1 is SEHNR and CDR2 FQNEAQ (reference sequence). The CDR3 sequence is CASSPGVEQYF. CDR3 nucleotides: TGTGCCAGCAGCCCCGGGGTCGAGCAGTACTTC.

The J gene is TRBJ1-1, the V gene TRBV6-5; D perhaps matches TRBD1 (6 bases). This CDR3 is built from 13 residues. Between the trimmed V and J ends, which lost 8 bases and 10 bases, there was a span of 20 bases. CDR1 and CDR2 from the germline V gene are MNHEY and SVGAGI. CDR3 region: CASDKRGGRGAFF. CDR3 DNA sequence: TGTGCCAGCGACAAACGAGGGGGGCGGGGAGCTTTCTTT.

Details on this clonotype: At one end the junction does not follow the germline gene, possibly because of a read error. The CDR3 reads CASSFRTGGREETQYF. The CDR3 bases are TGTGCTAGCAGCTTTAGGACAGGGGGAAGAGAAGAGACCCAGTACTTC. The chain has TRBV7-7 and TRBJ2-5, with TRBD1 matching over 10 bases. This CDR3 is 16 amino acids long. Per germline, CDR1 SSHAT and CDR2 FNYEAQ (reference sequence).

Worth noting for this clonotype: One end of the junction fails to match germline, which may point to a read error. The rearrangement joins TRBV10-3 to TRBJ1-2; 9 positions match TRBD1. This CDR3 region has 14 residues. Germline V gene lookup returns CDR1 ENHRY and CDR2 SYGVKD. The CDR3 region is CASSPTGGGDGYTF. In nucleotides, the CDR3 is TGTGCCAGCAGTCCGACAGGGGGAGGGGATGGCTACACCTTC.

The chain recombines TRBV2 with TRBJ2-7; D possibly matches TRBD1 or TRBD2 (6 bases each). The V end was cut by 5 bases, the J end by 0 bases, with 14 bases between. This CDR3 is built from 15 residues. Germline CDR1 reads SNHLY; CDR2 reads FYNNEI. The CDR3 is CASSYGGASSYEQYF. DNA of the CDR3: TGTGCCAGCAGTTACGGGGGCGCCAGCTCCTACGAGCAGTACTTC.

The chain couples TRBV7-2 to TRBJ1-1; possible D gene TRBD1, 5 bases. The CDR3 sequence is 15 residues long. Trimming stripped 3 bases from V and 4 bases from J, with 15 bases between. From germline, CDR1 is SGHTA and CDR2 FQGNSA. The CDR3 spells CASSLAYEGFTEAFF. Written as DNA, the CDR3 is TGTGCCAGCAGCTTGGCTTATGAGGGGTTCACTGAAGCTTTCTTT.

There are a few counts of this clonotype. This rearrangement joins TRBV5-1 to TRBJ2-7; no clear D gene. CDR1 is SGHRS, CDR2 YFSETQ, per germline. CDR3 length equals 13 residues. Trimming pared 0 bases from V and 3 bases from J, leaving 7 bases between. Written as DNA, the CDR3 is TGCGCCAGCAGCTTGGACCATTTCTACGAGCAGTACTTC. Translation gives CASSLDHFYEQYF. The whole variable domain, remainder taken from reference TRBV5-1 and TRBJ2-7, is KAGVTQTPRYLIKTRGQQVTLSCSPISGHRSVSWYQQTPGQGLQFLFEYFSETQRNKGNFPGRFSGRQFSNSRSEMNVSTLELGDSALYLCASSLDHFYEQYFGPGTRLTVT.

This clonotype was detected only a few times. The J gene is TRBJ1-2, the V gene TRBV6-6, with D hard to call. The CDR3 runs 13 residues. Trimming shortened V by 7 bases and J by 6 bases, and 15 bases separated the two germline ends. Looked up from germline, CDR1 is MNHNY and CDR2 is SVGAGI (reference sequence). CDR3 nucleotide sequence: TGTGCCAGCACCCATGGGCTGTTGAATGGCTACACCTTC. Protein: CASTHGLLNGYTF.

The rearrangement joins TRBV10-3 to TRBJ1-5; D is unclear. Trimming removed 10 bases from V and 0 bases from J, with 13 bases in between. Germline-derived CDR1 and CDR2 are ENHRY and SYGVKD. The CDR3 covers 14 residues. The CDR3 region has the DNA TGTGCCAGCAGGTACGGCAATAGCAATCAGCCCCAGCATTTT. It translates to CASRYGNSNQPQHF.

This chain links TRBV30 with TRBJ1-6; the match to TRBD1 covers 7 bases. Trimming cost V 3 bases and J 7 bases; bases outside gene matches: 3. Germline CDR1 reads GTSNPN; CDR2 reads SVGIG (reference sequence). The CDR3 consists of 13 residues. CDR3 sequence (DNA): TGTGCCTGGAGGGGACAGAGAAATTCACCCCTCCACTTT. Its translation: CAWRGQRNSPLHF.

This clonotype showed up just a few times. V usage is TRBV2 and J usage is TRBJ2-7; D possibly corresponds to TRBD1 (6 bases). This CDR3 is 14 amino acids long. V shed 6 bases and J shed 0 bases, with 12 bases lying between them. Germline V gives CDR1 SNHLY, CDR2 FYNNEI. CDR3 sequence reads: CASREQGYSYEQYF. CDR3 coding DNA: TGTGCCAGCAGAGAACAGGGTTACTCCTACGAGCAGTACTTC. The whole variable domain, remainder taken from reference TRBV2 and TRBJ2-7, is EPEVTQTPSHQVTQMGQEVILRCVPISNHLYFYWYRQILGQKVEFLVSFYNNEISEKSEIFDDQFSVERPDGSNFTLKIRSTKLEDSAMYFCASREQGYSYEQYFGPGTRLTVT.

Points on this clonotype: Sequence at one end of the junction differs from germline and may be a read error. V is TRBV9 and J is TRBJ2-7; 9 bases fit TRBD2. Per the germline V gene, CDR1 is SGDLS and CDR2 is YYNGEE. The CDR3 loop spans 15 amino acids. The CDR3 bases are TGTGCCAGCAGCGTAGGCGGACTAGCGTCCTACGAGCAGCACTTC. Translation: CASSVGGLASYEQHF.

In this sample, this clonotype turned up many times. The chain employs TRBV2 and TRBJ1-5, with TRBD1 identical over 9 bases. Germline V CDR1 and CDR2: SNHLY, FYNNEI. V gave up 7 bases and J gave up 4 bases; unmatched junction bases: 5. This CDR3 has 14 residues. CDR3 DNA sequence: TGTGCCAGCACTTGGACAGGGGAGAATCAGCCCCAGCATTTT. Its translation is CASTWTGENQPQHF.

This clonotype was seen repeatedly, ten times or more. The chain has TRBV7-9 and TRBJ2-7; 12 bases line up with TRBD2. The trim removed 5 bases at V and 5 bases at J, leaving 13 bases unmatched. The germline V gene has CDR1 SEHNR and CDR2 FQNEAQ (reference sequence). This CDR3 contains 17 residues. The CDR3 protein is CASSLTSGRTWLDEQYF. The CDR3 DNA reads TGTGCCAGCAGCCTTACTAGCGGGAGGACCTGGTTGGACGAGCAGTACTTC. Variable domain in full (rest from reference TRBV7-9 and TRBJ2-7): DTGVSQNPRHKITKRGQNVTFRCDPISEHNRLYWYRQTLGQGPEFLTYFQNEAQLEKSRLLSDRFSAERPKGSFSTLEIQRTEQGDSAMYLCASSLTSGRTWLDEQYFGPGTRLTVT.

The chain links TRBV20-1 to TRBJ2-5, with TRBD1 matching 9 bases. CDR3 length: 13 residues. Germline values: CDR1 DFQATT, CDR2 SNEGSKA (reference sequence). After removal of 6 bases from V and 7 bases from J, the junction contained 9 bases not matched to a gene. CDR3 sequence reads: CSARTGAGLTQYF. Here the CDR3 DNA reads TGCAGTGCAAGGACAGGGGCTGGATTGACCCAGTACTTC.